These T cell receptor beta chains were read from a single sample in a study of regulatory T cells in long-lasting Graves disease. A single record per CDR3 protein comes from TCRdb applying MiXCR to the multiplex PCR reads. This table has approximately 560,000 distinct CDR3 sequences, more than 15% appearing once. A further study also used this sample, focusing on T cells in Graves' hyperthyroidism and ophthalmopathy.

This material consisted of peripheral blood mononuclear cells (PBMCs), taken at new diagnosis, from a patient treated with antithyroid drugs. The receptors stem from a man younger than 30 with Graves disease. CDR3s include the opening cysteine and the closing phenylalanine or tryptophan. The D gene is left open where the match is weak. Some rows mark clone size as missing; the rest say once, few, many or name a class of expanded clone.

J | V | D | size | DNA | CDR3
TRBJ2-7 | TRBV15 | NA | NA | TGTGCCACCAGCAGAGATCAGACAGGTCGAAGCTCCTACGAGCAGTACTTC | CATSRDQTGRSSYEQYF
TRBJ2-3 | TRBV24-1 | NA | many | TGTGCCACCTCGACTAGCACAGATACGCAGTATTTT | CATSTSTDTQYF
TRBJ2-7 | TRBV19 | TRBD1 | NA | TGTGCCAGTAGTAGGGGACAGTCTATCTACGAGCAGTACTTC | CASSRGQSIYEQYF
TRBJ2-1 | TRBV7-2 | TRBD2 | few | TGTGCCAGCAGACCAACTCTAGCGGGAGGGAGACACAATGAGCAGTTCTTC | CASRPTLAGGRHNEQFF
TRBJ1-6 | TRBV28 | TRBD1 | NA | TGTGCCAGCAGTTTTAGCAGGGGGTCCTATAATTCACCCCTCCACTTT | CASSFSRGSYNSPLHF
TRBJ1-5 | TRBV5-4 | NA | NA | TGTGCCAGCATATGTGAGGGGCGGGAGCCCCAGCATTTT | CASICEGREPQHF
TRBJ2-1 | TRBV7-2 | NA | once | TGTGCCAGCAGCTTAGAGTCGAGGGTGGTTTGGGGGAAGAATGAGCAGTTCTTC | CASSLESRVVWGKNEQFF
TRBJ2-1 | TRBV3-1 | TRBD2 | many | TGTGCCAGCTGGACTAGCGGATACAATGAGCAGTTCTTC | CASWTSGYNEQFF
TRBJ1-2 | TRBV20-1 | TRBD1 | few | TGCAGTGCTCGCGAACCGGGACAGGTTTCGGTCTATGGCTACACCTTC | CSAREPGQVSVYGYTF
TRBJ2-5 | TRBV20-1 | TRBD1 | few | TGCAGTGGGACAGGGGGGCAAGAGACCCAGTACTTC | CSGTGGQETQYF
TRBJ2-7 | TRBV10-3 | NA | many | TGTGCCATCAGCCGTGACAGTTTTTCCTACGAGCAGTACTTC | CAISRDSFSYEQYF
TRBJ1-2 | TRBV2 | NA | NA | TGTGCCAGCGACGAAGGGACGTCTTCGGGTGGCTACACCTTC | CASDEGTSSGGYTF
TRBJ1-1 | TRBV29-1 | NA | many | TGCAGCGTTGGAGGAGGGGATACTGAAGCTTTCTTT | CSVGGGDTEAFF
TRBJ1-5 | TRBV28 | NA | many | TGTGCCAGCAGGCCTCTAAATCAGCCCCAGCATTTT | CASRPLNQPQHF
TRBJ2-5 | TRBV6-1 | NA | NA | TGTGCCAGCAGAGATGGCACAGGGGCGGGGGAGACCCAGTACTTC | CASRDGTGAGETQYF
TRBJ2-5 | TRBV19 | TRBD1 | NA | TGTGCCAGTAGGCGACGACGAGGGACAGCACAAGAGACCCAGTACTTC | CASRRRRGTAQETQYF
TRBJ2-7 | TRBV28 | NA | NA | TGTGCCAGCTGGAAATTAGGGGATGCGGGCGAGCAGTACTTC | CASWKLGDAGEQYF
TRBJ1-1 | TRBV6-1 | TRBD1 | many | TGTGCCAGCGGGACAGGGAAGGACACTGAAGCTTTCTTT | CASGTGKDTEAFF
TRBJ2-2 | TRBV6-2/TRBV6-3 | NA | many | TGTGCCAGCAGTTACGCAGGGGAAACCGGGGAGCTGTTTTTT | CASSYAGETGELFF
TRBJ1-1 | TRBV12-3/TRBV12-4 | TRBD1 | many | TGTGCCAGCACCCCAGGGGGAACTGAAGCTTTCTTT | CASTPGGTEAFF
TRBJ1-1 | TRBV6-1 | NA | many | TGTGCCAGCAGTGACCCCGGCGGAGAGAACACTGAAGCTTTCTTT | CASSDPGGENTEAFF
TRBJ2-2 | TRBV24-1 | NA | few | TGTGCCACCAGTGATTTGAAGGGAGCCGGGAACACCGGGGAGCTGTTTTTT | CATSDLKGAGNTGELFF
TRBJ2-1 | TRBV12-3/TRBV12-4 | TRBD2 | many | TGTGCCAGCAGACCCGCTCTAGCGGGAGGAAATGAGCAGTTCTTC | CASRPALAGGNEQFF
TRBJ2-2 | TRBV20-1 | NA | few | TGCAGTGCGGCCGGGCCCCACAACATCGGGGAGCTGTTTTTT | CSAAGPHNIGELFF
TRBJ2-2 | TRBV5-6 | NA | few | TGTGCCAGCAGCGAGACTGGCGGGGAGCTGTTTTTT | CASSETGGELFF